The 3 T cell receptor beta chains listed next were all sequenced from one sample in a study of blood T cell repertoires in COVID-19. Libraries were prepared by immunoSEQ multiplex PCR; TCRdb keeps only in-frame clonotypes and omits some of them. The sample has some 150,000 clones; under 85% are singletons. The sequenced material came from peripheral blood. These receptors all come from a human donor in a cohort sampled during active COVID-19.

The rearrangement joins TRBV5-4 to TRBJ2-3; TRBD2 aligns across 7 bases. V lost 4 bases to trimming and J lost 2 bases; unmatched junction nucleotides: 4. The CDR3 spans 14 residues. Germline assignment: CDR1 SGHNT and CDR2 YYREEE (reference sequence). CDR3 amino acids: CASSPGGTTDTQYF. CDR3 nucleotides: TGTGCCAGCAGCCCCGGGGGGACCACAGATACGCAGTATTTT.

This clone appeared a few times. The gene calls are TRBV6-5 and TRBJ2-3; possibly TRBD2 for D (6 bases). Per the germline V gene, CDR1 is MNHEY and CDR2 is SVGAGI. The CDR3 consists of 11 residues. V shed 2 bases and J shed 15 bases, with 12 bases lying between them. The CDR3 sequence is CASSYVLATYF. The CDR3 region has the DNA TGTGCCAGCAGTTACGTACTAGCCACATATTTT.

The chain links TRBV19 to TRBJ1-1, with D perhaps TRBD1 (6 bases). This CDR3 region has 13 residues. V was cut by 6 bases and J by 5 bases, with 13 bases left in between. Per the germline V gene, CDR1 is LNHDA and CDR2 is SQIVND (reference sequence). The CDR3: CASRAGASTEAFF. DNA of the CDR3: TGTGCCAGTAGGGCAGGGGCGAGTACTGAAGCTTTCTTT.